This T cell receptor beta chain derives from a study of metastatic and nonmetastatic thyroid tumors. General study results and limits: Reported TCR beta diversity, measured in blood and tumor, was significantly higher for malignant thyroid tumors than for benign nodules.

No treatment of any kind had been given to any patient before thyroid surgery. The CDR3 length is 13 residues. V lost 2 bases and J lost 5, with 9 bases in between. The germline CDR1 and CDR2 sequences are WNHNN and SYGVQD (reference sequence). TCRdb reprocessed the PCR reads using MiXCR. Among roughly 18,000 clones listed, about 19% were seen once. This clone was observed at least ten times. As yet, its antigen is unknown. The source is a female donor with papillary thyroid cancer or a benign thyroid nodule (not recorded which). Some clones in this sample may be carry-over from other donors' samples. The sequencing sample was made of tumor tissue. The chain is built from TRBV10-1 and TRBJ2-5; D unclear. CDR3 protein: CASSEPGRETQYF. The CDR3 nucleotides read TGCGCCAGCAGTGAGCCCGGGCGGGAGACCCAGTACTTC.